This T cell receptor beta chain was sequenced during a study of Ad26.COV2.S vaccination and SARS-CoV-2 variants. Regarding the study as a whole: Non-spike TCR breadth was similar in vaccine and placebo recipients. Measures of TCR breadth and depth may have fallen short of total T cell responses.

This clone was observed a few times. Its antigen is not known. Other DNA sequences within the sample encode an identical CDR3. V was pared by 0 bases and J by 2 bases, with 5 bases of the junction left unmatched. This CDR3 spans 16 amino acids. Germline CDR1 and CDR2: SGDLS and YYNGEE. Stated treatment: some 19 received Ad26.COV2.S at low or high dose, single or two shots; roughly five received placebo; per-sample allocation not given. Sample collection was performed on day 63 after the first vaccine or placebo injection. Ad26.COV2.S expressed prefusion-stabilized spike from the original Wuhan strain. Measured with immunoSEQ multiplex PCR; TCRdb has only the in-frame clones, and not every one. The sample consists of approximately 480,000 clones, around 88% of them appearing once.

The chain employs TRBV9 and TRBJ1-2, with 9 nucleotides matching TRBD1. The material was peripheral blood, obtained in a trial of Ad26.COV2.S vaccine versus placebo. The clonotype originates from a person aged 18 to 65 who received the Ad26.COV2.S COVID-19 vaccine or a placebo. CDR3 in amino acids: CASSVGWDRANYGYTF. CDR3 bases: TGTGCCAGCAGCGTAGGGTGGGACAGGGCAAACTATGGCTACACCTTC.